Here is one TCR beta chain with its context. Its target is unknown. The length of the CDR3 is 15 residues. Germline loops: CDR1 MNHNY, CDR2 SVGAGI (reference sequence). Trimming cost V 5 bases and J 5 bases, with 16 bases left between them. Primers: 60 Vbeta forward and 13 Jbeta reverse. Here immunoSEQ multiplex PCR was the method, and the copy in TCRdb shows in-frame clones only, minus some. The specimen's table records tens of thousands of clones. The record originates from a study of cytomegalovirus exposure and HLA in healthy donors. Whole-study results and caveats: V- and J-gene trimming of TCR beta was linked (in a later analysis) to a missense DCLRE1C variant. The investigators catalogued 150 to 200 TCR beta chains as cytomegalovirus-associated. Productive rates of about 90% or about 30% were seen for most TCR beta V segments in an earlier analysis. Being indistinguishable, some V segments were excluded, TRBV6-2 and TRBV6-3 among them.

The clonotype comes from a woman in her 30s in good health and CMV-seropositive. J is TRBJ1-5 and V is TRBV6-6; a weak D match, TRBD1 (6 bases). Sequencing was performed on PBMCs. The CDR3 region is CASSPSGGGYQPQHF. CDR3 nucleotides: TGTGCCAGCAGTCCCTCGGGAGGGGGTTATCAGCCCCAGCATTTT.